Each of the 12 T cell receptor beta chains below was sequenced from the same sample in a study of type 1 and type 2 diabetes patients. PCR was run on genomic DNA. The TCR beta CDR3 region was amplified using 30 forward and 13 reverse primers. In TCRdb, the multiplex PCR reads were re-called with MiXCR into one record per CDR3 protein. The table lists 250,000 to 300,000 distinct CDR3 sequences, around 47% of them singletons. The specimen sequenced was peripheral blood mononuclear cells (PBMCs). The receptors originated from a man aged 18 to 29 with type 2 diabetes.

The CDR3 protein is CATNKSPSYNEQFF. The CDR3 DNA reads as TGTGCCACAAACAAGTCCCCTTCCTACAATGAGCAGTTCTTC. The V and J genes are TRBV6-5 and TRBJ2-1; the D is unclear. With 10 bases removed from V and 1 base from J, the gap between germline ends came to 14 bases. Germline CDR1 and CDR2: MNHEY and SVGAGI. The CDR3 runs 14 residues.

The chain is built from TRBV2 and TRBJ2-3, with D tentatively TRBD1 (6 bases). The CDR3 length is 11 residues. CDR1 is SNHLY and CDR2 is FYNNEI in the germline V gene. CDR3 sequence: CGEGGSDTQYF. The DNA for the CDR3 is TGTGGAGAAGGGGGTTCGGATACGCAGTATTTT.

The chain combines TRBV19 with TRBJ2-6, with D perhaps matching TRBD2 (6 bases). The germline CDR1 and CDR2 sequences are LNHDA and SQIVND (reference sequence). CDR3 size: 21 residues. The ends were cut back, 5 bases at V and 0 bases at J, with 26 bases in the middle. The CDR3 reads CASSPLGGVPGLCSGANVLTF. As DNA, the CDR3 is TGTGCCAGTAGTCCCTTGGGGGGAGTCCCCGGGCTGTGCTCTGGGGCCAACGTCCTGACTTTC.

The chain uses TRBV12-3 or TRBV12-4 and TRBJ1-2, with 7 bases identical to TRBD1. V was pared by 4 bases and J by 4 bases, with 12 bases of the junction left unmatched. The CDR3 sequence is 16 residues long. CDR3 protein: CASSYSPWDSTYGYTF. DNA of the CDR3: TGTGCCAGCAGTTACTCACCCTGGGACAGTACCTATGGCTACACCTTC.

The V gene is TRBV14, the J gene TRBJ2-7, with D perhaps matching TRBD1 (6 bases). V lost 5 bases and J lost 2, with 16 bases in between. The length of the CDR3 is 15 residues. Germline CDR1 reads SGHDN; CDR2 reads FVKESK. The CDR3 loop reads CASSSPGTRTYEQYF. The CDR3 coding sequence is TGTGCCAGCAGCTCGCCCGGGACAAGGACCTACGAGCAGTACTTC.

The sample holds many counts of this clonotype. J is TRBJ1-2 and V is TRBV25-1, with no clear D. The V end lost 4 bases, the J end lost 3 bases, and 9 bases lay between the germline ends. CDR1 is MGHDK and CDR2 is SYGVNS in the germline V gene. This CDR3 comprises 13 residues. CDR3 DNA: TGTGCCAGCAGTGGTTCGGGTTACTATGGCTACACCTTC. It translates to CASSGSGYYGYTF.

J is TRBJ1-5 and V is TRBV20-1; 8 positions match TRBD1. This CDR3 comprises 13 residues. V lost 4 bases to trimming and J lost 7 bases; unmatched junction nucleotides: 6. Germline lookup yields CDR1 DFQATT and CDR2 SNEGSKA (reference sequence). The CDR3 sequence is CSAMDRADQPQHF. DNA for the CDR3: TGCAGTGCTATGGACAGGGCCGACCAGCCCCAGCATTTT.

This chain links TRBV7-3 with TRBJ1-1; TRBD1 aligns across 9 bases. The CDR3 spans 14 residues. V lost 5 bases, J lost 5 bases, and 6 bases stayed unmatched. Germline V gene lookup returns CDR1 SGHTA and CDR2 FQGTGA. The CDR3 coding sequence is TGTGCCAGCAGCCTCGGGACAGGGTATACTGAAGCTTTCTTT. The encoded protein is CASSLGTGYTEAFF.

V usage is TRBV7-2 and J usage is TRBJ2-7; D perhaps matches TRBD1 (5 bases). Looked up from germline, CDR1 is SGHTA and CDR2 is FQGNSA. V dropped 8 bases and J dropped 3 bases, with 11 bases sitting between them. CDR3 length equals 12 residues. The CDR3 sequence is CASSRQNYEQYF. CDR3 in DNA: TGTGCCAGCTCCCGACAGAACTACGAGCAGTACTTC.

The chain is built from TRBV29-1 and TRBJ2-5; D call uncertain. CDR3 length: 12 residues. Germline V gene lookup returns CDR1 SQVTM and CDR2 ANQGSEA. V lost 3 bases and J lost 1, with 6 bases in between. In DNA form, the CDR3 reads TGCAGCGTTGAGTGGGGCCAAGAGACCCAGTACTTC. It yields the protein CSVEWGQETQYF.

This clonotype has more than one count but fewer than ten. This sequence joins TRBV7-6 and TRBJ1-1; D is ambiguous. The DNA end favors TRBJ2-1, so the J call may be wrong. This CDR3 has 11 residues. Germline V gene lookup returns CDR1 SGHVS and CDR2 FNYEAQ. CDR3: CASSELDEQFF. The CDR3 coding sequence is TGTGCCAGCAGTGAATTGGATGAGCAGTTCTTC.

This clonotype was seen a few times. The V gene is TRBV19, the J gene TRBJ2-7, with TRBD1 identical over 8 bases. The V segment lost 3 bases and the J segment 2 bases; nucleotides outside the gene matches: 3. The CDR3 runs 14 residues. Germline V lookup: CDR1 LNHDA, CDR2 SQIVND (reference sequence). The CDR3 sequence is CASSMGRGPYEQYF. The CDR3 coding sequence is TGTGCCAGTAGTATGGGCAGGGGGCCCTACGAGCAGTACTTC.